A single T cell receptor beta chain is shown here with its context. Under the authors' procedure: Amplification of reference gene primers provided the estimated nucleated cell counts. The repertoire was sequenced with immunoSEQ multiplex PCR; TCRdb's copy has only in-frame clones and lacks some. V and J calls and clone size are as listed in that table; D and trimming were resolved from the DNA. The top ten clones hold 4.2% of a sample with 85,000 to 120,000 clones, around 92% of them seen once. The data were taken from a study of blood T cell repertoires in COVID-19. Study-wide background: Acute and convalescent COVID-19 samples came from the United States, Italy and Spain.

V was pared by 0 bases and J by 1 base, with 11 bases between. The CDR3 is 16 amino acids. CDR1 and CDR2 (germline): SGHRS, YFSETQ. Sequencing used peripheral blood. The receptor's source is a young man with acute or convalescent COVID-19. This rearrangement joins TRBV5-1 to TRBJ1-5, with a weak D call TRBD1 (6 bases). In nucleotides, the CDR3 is TGCGCCAGCAGCTTGGAGCCCAGGGGAAGCAATCAGCCCCAGCATTTT. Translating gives CASSLEPRGSNQPQHF.